This T cell receptor beta chain was identified during a study of T cell repertoires in cytomegalovirus infection. The overall study: Indications of both CMV infection and matching HLA type were provided by public TCR beta signatures. Study-wide results and limits: HLA-C-restricted, CMV-specific TCR beta clonotypes were dominant ex vivo.

Trimming took 3 bases from V and 1 from J, leaving 9 bases between them. The V gene's germline CDR1 is SGHTA and CDR2 FQGNSA. The CDR3 contains 14 residues. TCRdb fed the reads into MiXCR, producing one record per CDR3 protein. Of 300,000 to 400,000 distinct CDR3 sequences listed, more than 8% were seen once; the top ten hold over 3.5%. At least ten counts were recorded for this clonotype. Its antigen is not known. The origin of this receptor is a human donor in good health (CMV status not recorded). Some clones in this sample may be carry-over from other donors' samples. Sequenced input: PBMCs. This sequence joins TRBV7-2 and TRBJ1-1; D is unresolved. The CDR3 sequence: CASSFSSRNTEAFF. DNA of the CDR3: TGTGCCAGCAGCTTCAGTAGTAGGAACACTGAAGCTTTCTTT.